The clone carrying this T cell receptor (beta chain) turned up a few times. What it recognizes is unknown. It was with a sample-barcoded 5' primer and a J-beta primer mix that a second PCR of roughly 7 to 12 cycles was run. MiXCR, applied by TCRdb to the 5' RACE reads, yields one record per CDR3 protein. The sample records around 800,000 distinct CDR3 sequences, more than 25% being singletons. This sample is drawn from a study of blood T cells in healthy people across ages. Background on the study: Capture by template switching was about one barcoded beta molecule per two T cells. Study-wide findings and caveats: The fall in TCR beta diversity per million T cells was roughly linear with age.

V lost 5 bases and J 5 bases, leaving 15 bases between the germline ends. The CDR3 is made up of 14 amino acids. From germline, CDR1 is SGHVS and CDR2 FNYEAQ. The data were also submitted as part of a second study, on T cells of mothers and their children. In that study: A few healthy Caucasian mothers and their six children donated. Sequencing returned over 8 million TCR beta CDR3 reads per mother and roughly 3.1 million per child.

Sequenced: blood. The receptor was derived from a boy younger than 18 in good health. The chain uses TRBV7-6 and TRBJ2-5, with TRBD1 as a possible D gene (6 bases). CDR3 sequence: CASSKGNRVETQYF. The CDR3 region has the DNA TGTGCCAGCAGCAAAGGAAACAGGGTTGAGACCCAGTACTTC.